The 14 T cell receptor beta chains given below trace back to one sample, sequenced in a study of cytomegalovirus exposure and HLA in healthy donors. Assay used: immunoSEQ multiplex PCR; TCRdb lists only in-frame clones, some missing. The sample lists 200,000 or so clones, about four fifths occurring once. Specimen: PBMCs. Receptors were obtained from a man aged 18 to 30 in good health and CMV-seropositive.

This clone was seen a single time. V usage is TRBV6-1 and J usage is TRBJ2-5; TRBD1 aligns across 7 bases. Unmatched junction bases numbered 9, after V lost 3 bases and J lost 5 bases. This CDR3 spans 15 amino acids. From germline, CDR1 is MNHNS and CDR2 SASEGT. The CDR3 nucleotides are TGTGCCAGCAGTGAGGACAGGACGGGTGAGGAGACCCAGTACTTC. It codes for CASSEDRTGEETQYF.

The chain recombines TRBV19 with TRBJ1-5; D is undetermined. CDR1 is LNHDA, CDR2 SQIVND, per germline (reference sequence). The CDR3 is 15 residues long. Trimming pared 10 bases from V and 2 bases from J, leaving 18 bases between. The CDR3 bases are TGTGCCAACTCACGCGAGTTAGTGGGCAATCAGCCCCAGCATTTT. Residues: CANSRELVGNQPQHF.

This clone is a singleton in its sample. The chain combines TRBV11-2 with TRBJ2-7, with 12 nucleotides matching TRBD1. Germline lookup yields CDR1 SGHAT and CDR2 FQNNGV. The CDR3 length is 16 residues. V lost 5 bases and J lost 9; bases outside the gene matches: 14. The CDR3 is CASSPDGTGGERRQYF. The CDR3 DNA follows: TGTGCCAGCAGCCCAGATGGGACAGGGGGCGAAAGAAGGCAGTACTTC.

This chain joins TRBV19 and TRBJ2-1, with D maybe TRBD2 (6 bases). Germline V gene lookup returns CDR1 LNHDA and CDR2 SQIVND (reference sequence). V lost 4 bases to trimming and J lost 4 bases, with 17 bases between them. This CDR3 comprises 16 residues. CDR3 residues: CASSTPRGSGYNEQFF. The CDR3 region has the DNA TGTGCCAGTAGTACCCCCCGGGGTAGCGGTTACAATGAGCAGTTCTTC.

CDR3 nucleotides: TGTGCCAGAAGCTTTCCGACAGGGAAGGTTCATGGCTACACCTTC. Amino acid sequence: CARSFPTGKVHGYTF. The chain couples TRBV7-5 to TRBJ1-2; TRBD1 is the table's D call and was not checked against the DNA. TRBV7-5 is a pseudogene segment. The CDR3 is 15 residues long.

The gene calls are TRBV28 and TRBJ2-5; D gene unclear. The V gene's germline CDR1 is MDHEN and CDR2 SYDVKM. Between the trimmed V and J ends, which lost 6 bases and 7 bases, there was a span of 15 bases. The CDR3 runs to 13 residues. CDR3 coding DNA: TGTGCCAGCAGGCCCACAGTTTTGGTGACCCAGTACTTC. Amino acids: CASRPTVLVTQYF.

The V call is TRBV29-1, the J call TRBJ2-3, with a possible D match to TRBD1 (7 bases). V was clipped by 4 bases and J by 2 bases, with 16 bases between them. CDR1 is SQVTM and CDR2 is ANQGSEA in the germline V gene. The CDR3 is 15 amino acids. The CDR3 here is CSVVPRGAPTDTQYF. CDR3 nucleotide sequence: TGCAGCGTTGTCCCCAGGGGGGCGCCCACAGATACGCAGTATTTT.

This clone occurred a few times. The V gene is TRBV18, the J gene TRBJ2-7; tentatively, D is TRBD2 (5 bases). CDR1 and CDR2 from the germline V gene are KGHSH and LQKENI. The V and J ends lost 2 bases and 0 bases respectively, with 14 bases between them. This CDR3 has 16 amino acids. DNA for the CDR3: TGTGCCAGCTCACCAACGTTCGCGGGTCCCTCCTACGAGCAGTACTTC. This sequence encodes CASSPTFAGPSYEQYF.

The J gene is TRBJ1-2, the V gene TRBV30; 7 positions match TRBD1. CDR3 length equals 18 residues. J lost 4 bases, V lost 0 bases, and 17 bases had no gene match. Germline lookup yields CDR1 GTSNPN and CDR2 SVGIG (reference sequence). The CDR3 sequence is CAWSVPKRGGGIRYGYTF. DNA of the CDR3: TGTGCCTGGAGTGTACCTAAGAGAGGGGGCGGGATACGCTATGGCTACACCTTC.

This clone was recorded a few times. The gene calls are TRBV18 and TRBJ2-1, with TRBD2 matching 9 bases. Germline V lookup: CDR1 KGHSH, CDR2 LQKENI. The ends lost 5 bases at V and 5 bases at J; junction bases unmatched: 7. The CDR3 extends over 15 amino acids. CDR3 sequence (DNA): TGTGCCAGCTCAATAGCGGGAGTATACCACAATGAGCAGTTCTTC. Protein: CASSIAGVYHNEQFF.

The rearrangement joins TRBV9 to TRBJ2-7; 12 bases fit TRBD1. CDR3 length: 14 amino acids. With V trimmed by 4 bases and J by 6 bases, 5 bases remained unmatched. Germline V gene lookup returns CDR1 SGDLS and CDR2 YYNGEE. DNA of the CDR3: TGTGCCAGCAGCCGCCAGGGACAGGGGGCCGAGCAGTACTTC. As protein: CASSRQGQGAEQYF.

The gene calls are TRBV29-1 and TRBJ2-3, with D tentatively TRBD2 (5 bases). The V gene lost 5 bases and the J gene lost 3 bases, with 15 bases spanning the gap. This CDR3 is built from 14 residues. Per germline, CDR1 SQVTM and CDR2 ANQGSEA. This chain's CDR3 is CSVRSEGWTDTQYF. The CDR3, as DNA: TGCAGCGTTAGAAGCGAGGGTTGGACAGATACGCAGTATTTT.

The chain couples TRBV5-4 to TRBJ2-7, with 14 bases that match TRBD2. There are 15 residues in the CDR3. The V gene end was trimmed by 4 bases and the J gene end by 7 bases; junction bases not matched to a gene: 7. The germline gives CDR1 SGHNT, CDR2 YYREEE (reference sequence). The CDR3 region is CASSGGLAGVLEQYF. For the CDR3, the DNA is TGTGCCAGCAGCGGGGGACTAGCGGGAGTGCTTGAGCAGTACTTC.

This clone was seen a handful of times. This chain joins TRBV7-2 and TRBJ2-7; TRBD1 might be the D (5 bases). This CDR3 is built from 13 residues. Between the trimmed V and J ends, which lost 6 bases and 6 bases, there was a span of 15 bases. CDR1 and CDR2 (germline): SGHTA, FQGNSA. As DNA, the CDR3 is TGTGCCAGCAGTGGTGGGGCCATGACCGAGCAGTACTTC. It translates to CASSGGAMTEQYF.